The sequence of this T cell receptor beta chain was determined in a study of cytomegalovirus exposure and HLA in healthy donors. Study observations and caveats: The study put 150 or so TCR beta chains on its list as cytomegalovirus-associated.

PCR amplification relied on 60 Vbeta primers (plus 13 Jbeta primers). Data came from immunoSEQ multiplex PCR; TCRdb stores just in-frame clones and leaves some out. Found here are roughly 100,000 clones, 79% of them singletons; the top ten hold about 4.1%. Comment on this clone: No antigen is known for it.

CDR3 length: 15 residues. The germline gives CDR1 SGHNT, CDR2 YYREEE (reference sequence). The V and J ends lost 4 bases and 8 bases, in that order; junction bases with no gene match: 5. Sequenced input: PBMCs. The origin of this receptor is a man aged 50 to 59 in good health and CMV-seropositive. The chain has TRBV5-4 and TRBJ2-1; 14 positions agree with TRBD2. This CDR3 reads CASSIRLAGGDEQFF. CDR3 coding DNA: TGTGCCAGCAGCATTCGACTAGCGGGAGGGGATGAGCAGTTCTTC.